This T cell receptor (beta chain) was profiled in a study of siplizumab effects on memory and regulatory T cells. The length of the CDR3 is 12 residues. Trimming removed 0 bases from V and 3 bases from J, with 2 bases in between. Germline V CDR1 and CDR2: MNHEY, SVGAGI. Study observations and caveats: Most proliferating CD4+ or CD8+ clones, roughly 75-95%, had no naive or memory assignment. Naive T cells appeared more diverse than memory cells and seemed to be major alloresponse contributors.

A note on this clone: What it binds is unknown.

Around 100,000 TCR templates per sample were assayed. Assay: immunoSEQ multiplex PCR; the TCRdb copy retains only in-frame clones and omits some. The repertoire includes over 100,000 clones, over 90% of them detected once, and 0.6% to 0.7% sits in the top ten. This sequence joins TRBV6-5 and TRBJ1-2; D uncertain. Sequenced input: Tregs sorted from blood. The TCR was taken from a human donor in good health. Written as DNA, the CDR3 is TGTGCCAGCAGTTACTCTTACTATGGCTACACCTTC. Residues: CASSYSYYGYTF.